The 28 T cell receptor beta chains given below trace back to one sample, sequenced in a study of blood T cell repertoires in COVID-19. TCRdb keeps only in-frame clones here, not all; method: immunoSEQ multiplex PCR. Of 330,000 or so clones listed, 70% to 90% are singletons. The sample consisted of PBMCs or T cells enriched from blood (not recorded which). The receptors were gathered from a man aged 40-55 years in a cohort exposed to, infected with or recovered from COVID-19 (not recorded which).

For this clone: A junction end diverges from the germline sequence, so it may reflect a read error. This chain connects TRBV11-2 to TRBJ2-2, with 8 bases matching TRBD2. There are 15 residues in the CDR3. The germline CDR1 and CDR2 sequences are SGHAT and FQNNGV. DNA of the CDR3: TGTGCCAGCAGCTTTCGACTAGCGAAAACCGGGGAGCTGTTTTTT. It translates to CASSFRLAKTGELFF.

V gene TRBV3-1 (or the pseudogene TRBV3-2) combines with J gene TRBJ1-3, with a tentative D call TRBD1 (5 bases). V shed 1 base and J shed 8 bases, with 12 bases lying between them. The CDR3 runs 14 residues. In germline, CDR1 is LGHDT, CDR2 YNNKEL (reference sequence). As DNA, the CDR3 is TGTGCCAGCAGCCAAGGGGCAGGGAGGCACACCATATATTTT. Protein: CASSQGAGRHTIYF.

A note on this clone: Other DNA sequences in the sample encode the same CDR3. The rearrangement joins TRBV18 to TRBJ2-3; 7 nucleotides match TRBD2. The CDR3 has 14 residues. V shed 3 bases and J 5 bases; nucleotides not matched to a gene: 5. Germline CDR1 is KGHSH and CDR2 is LQKENI. As DNA, the CDR3 is TGTGCCAGCTCACCCAGACTAGCCGGAGATACGCAGTATTTT. It specifies CASSPRLAGDTQYF. Full variable domain (rest looked up from reference TRBV18 and TRBJ2-3): NAGVMQNPRHLVRRRGQEARLRCSPMKGHSHVYWYRQLPEEGLKFMVYLQKENIIDESGMPKERFSAEFPKEGPSILRIQQVVRGDSAAYFCASSPRLAGDTQYFGPGTRLTVL.

This sequence joins TRBV2 and TRBJ2-3; D is perhaps TRBD1 (7 bases). Germline loops: CDR1 SNHLY, CDR2 FYNNEI. The CDR3 has 17 residues. The V end lost 8 bases, the J end lost 3 bases, and 24 bases lay between the germline ends. In DNA, the CDR3 is TGTGCCAGCGGAGGACAGGTGAAGACTAGTGAGACAGATACGCAGTATTTT. It is translated as CASGGQVKTSETDTQYF.

The rearrangement links TRBV9 to TRBJ2-1, with D perhaps matching TRBD1 (6 bases). The CDR3 is made up of 16 amino acids. V was shortened by 0 bases and J by 6 bases, with 16 bases between the two germline ends. Germline V gives CDR1 SGDLS, CDR2 YYNGEE. In DNA form, the CDR3 reads TGTGCCAGCAGCGTAGAAGGGGGTGGTTGGATCAATGAGCAGTTCTTC. It is translated as CASSVEGGGWINEQFF.

This CDR3 reads CASSLGTGTGTEAFF. The CDR3 DNA follows: TGCGCCAGCAGCTTGGGAACAGGGACGGGGACTGAAGCTTTCTTT. The chain joins TRBV5-1 to TRBJ1-1; a weak D match, TRBD1 (6 bases). V was pared by 0 bases and J by 5 bases, with 14 bases between. CDR1 is SGHRS and CDR2 is YFSETQ in the germline V gene. The CDR3 is 15 amino acids.

The CDR3 region has the DNA TGCAGTGCTAGTAGAGGTGGGTCCTACGAGCAGTACTTC. This translates into CSASRGGSYEQYF. This chain links TRBV20-1 with TRBJ2-7; D not resolved. V shed 3 bases and J shed 1 base, with 10 bases lying between them. The V gene's germline CDR1 is DFQATT and CDR2 SNEGSKA (reference sequence). This CDR3 is 13 amino acids long.

The chain combines TRBV29-1 with TRBJ2-1; D possibly corresponds to TRBD1 (6 bases). There are 14 residues in the CDR3. Between the trimmed V and J ends, which lost 4 bases and 7 bases, there was a span of 17 bases. Germline V gene sequence: CDR1 SQVTM, CDR2 ANQGSEA. The CDR3 bases are TGCAGCGTTGGAAACAGGGTCAAAGGGAATGAGCAGTTCTTC. Its protein is CSVGNRVKGNEQFF.

This clone has only one observation. The chain employs TRBV27 and TRBJ1-2, with TRBD1 as a possible D gene (6 bases). From germline, CDR1 is MNHEY and CDR2 SMNVEV (reference sequence). The CDR3 totals 14 residues. Trimming removed 4 bases from V and 9 bases from J, with 18 bases in between. CDR3 nucleotides: TGTGCCAGCAGTTCAGAATACAGGGTTTTTAGCTACACCTTC. It encodes CASSSEYRVFSYTF.

The V call is TRBV5-6, the J call TRBJ1-1, with D perhaps matching TRBD1 (5 bases). V was cut by 3 bases and J by 5 bases, with 14 bases left in between. The CDR3 runs to 14 residues. Germline lookup yields CDR1 SGHDT and CDR2 YYEEEE. DNA for the CDR3: TGTGCCAGCAGCTGGGGCGGGGGAGGTACTGAAGCTTTCTTT. Encoded protein: CASSWGGGGTEAFF.

The V and J genes are TRBV6-6 and TRBJ2-3; TRBD2 might be the D (6 bases). The CDR3 contains 16 residues. Germline lookup yields CDR1 MNHNY and CDR2 SVGAGI (reference sequence). Trimming shortened V by 2 bases and J by 0 bases, and 12 bases separated the two germline ends. The CDR3 nucleotides read TGTGCCAGCAGTTACCCAGCGGGTACTAGCACAGATACGCAGTATTTT. Its translation is CASSYPAGTSTDTQYF.

The count of this clone is one. V and J are TRBV9 and TRBJ2-3; 8 nucleotides align to TRBD1. Germline values: CDR1 SGDLS, CDR2 YYNGEE. The V and J ends lost 0 bases and 4 bases, in that order; junction bases with no gene match: 4. The CDR3 has 15 amino acids. This CDR3 is CASSVGDRTADTQYF. In nucleotides, the CDR3 is TGTGCCAGCAGCGTAGGGGACAGGACGGCAGATACGCAGTATTTT.

The chain has TRBV7-2 and TRBJ2-6; a possible D gene is TRBD1 (5 bases). Germline V gene data show CDR1 as SGHTA and CDR2 as FQGNSA. CDR3 length: 16 amino acids. Trimming removed 5 bases from V and 2 bases from J, with 13 bases in between. In DNA form, the CDR3 reads TGTGCCAGCAGCCCCGACAGTCAAACTGGGGCCAACGTCCTGACTTTC. It translates to CASSPDSQTGANVLTF.

The CDR3 loop is CASSRDRMFEAEAFF. In nucleotides, the CDR3 is TGTGCCAGCAGCAGGGACAGGATGTTCGAGGCTGAAGCTTTCTTT. The chain uses TRBV7-9 and TRBJ1-1; 8 positions match TRBD1. Trimming took 5 bases from V and 6 from J; bases not matched to a gene: 11. The CDR3 is made up of 15 amino acids. Per the germline V gene, CDR1 is SEHNR and CDR2 is FQNEAQ (reference sequence).

This chain links TRBV27 with TRBJ2-5; 12 bases align to TRBD2. The CDR3 has 15 amino acids. Germline trimming cut 5 bases from V and 6 bases from J; bases unmatched to any gene: 7. Germline values: CDR1 MNHEY, CDR2 SMNVEV (reference sequence). This chain's CDR3 is CASSPPTSGSQTQYF. The CDR3 DNA sequence: TGTGCCAGCAGTCCACCGACTAGCGGGAGTCAGACCCAGTACTTC.

V gene TRBV9 combines with J gene TRBJ2-7; 8 nucleotides agree with TRBD2. The length of the CDR3 is 15 residues. V lost 4 bases to trimming and J lost 0 bases; unmatched junction nucleotides: 6. Germline CDR1 and CDR2: SGDLS and YYNGEE. In nucleotides, the CDR3 is TGTGCCAGCAGCCCCCAGACTAGCGCCTCCTACGAGCAGTACTTC. Amino acid sequence: CASSPQTSASYEQYF.

The rearrangement links TRBV27 to TRBJ2-1, with unresolved D. This CDR3 has 13 residues. Trimming stripped 5 bases from V and 7 bases from J, with 12 bases between. In germline, CDR1 is MNHEY, CDR2 SMNVEV (reference sequence). The CDR3 sequence is CASSRLSVNEQFF. The CDR3 DNA reads TGTGCCAGCAGTCGACTGAGCGTGAATGAGCAGTTCTTC.

This CDR3 reads CASSQGWSSGSTDTQYF. CDR3 nucleotides: TGTGCCAGCAGCCAAGGTTGGTCTAGCGGTAGCACAGATACGCAGTATTTT. V usage is TRBV3-1 (or the pseudogene TRBV3-2) and J usage is TRBJ2-3, with 7 bases that match TRBD2. CDR3 length: 17 amino acids. The V gene end was trimmed by 1 base and the J gene end by 0 bases; junction bases not matched to a gene: 7. The germline V gene encodes CDR1 LGHDT and CDR2 YNNKEL (reference sequence).

In its sample, this clone was seen once. The chain employs TRBV7-9 and TRBJ2-5, with a possible D match to TRBD2 (5 bases). V was clipped by 0 bases and J by 5 bases, with 10 bases between them. There are 14 residues in the CDR3. Germline values: CDR1 SEHNR, CDR2 FQNEAQ (reference sequence). CDR3 sequence reads: CASSLASGLETQYF. Written as DNA, the CDR3 is TGTGCCAGCAGCTTAGCATCGGGATTGGAGACCCAGTACTTC.

As regards this clone: The sample carries other DNA sequences with the same CDR3. J is TRBJ2-7 and V is TRBV18; weak D call: TRBD1 (6 bases). CDR3 length: 13 residues. Trimming took off 3 bases at V and 0 bases at J, with 6 bases between the two ends. In germline, CDR1 is KGHSH, CDR2 LQKENI. The CDR3 DNA reads as TGTGCCAGCTCACCGGACAGCTCCTACGAGCAGTACTTC. It is translated as CASSPDSSYEQYF.

The genes are TRBV5-1 and TRBJ2-6, with a possible D match to TRBD1 (6 bases). V lost 4 bases to trimming and J lost 1 base, with 12 bases between them. The CDR3 sequence is 16 residues long. Germline CDR1 is SGHRS and CDR2 is YFSETQ. The CDR3 DNA reads TGCGCCAGCAGCAAAACACAGGGATCTGGGGCCAACGTCCTGACTTTC. It translates to CASSKTQGSGANVLTF.

V and J are TRBV25-1 and TRBJ2-7; the match to TRBD2 covers 8 bases. V dropped 6 bases and J dropped 4; count of bases not matched to a gene: 8. This CDR3 is 14 amino acids long. Germline-derived CDR1 and CDR2 are MGHDK and SYGVNS. CDR3 in amino acids: CASRASSGLYEQYF. The CDR3 nucleotides read TGTGCCAGCAGAGCGTCTAGCGGGTTGTACGAGCAGTACTTC.

The V call is TRBV9, the J call TRBJ2-7; 8 bases fit TRBD2. CDR3 length equals 16 residues. Germline loops: CDR1 SGDLS, CDR2 YYNGEE. J was trimmed by 0 bases and V by 4 bases; bases with no gene match: 9. The CDR3 nucleotides are TGTGCCAGCAGCCCCTCGCACGGGAGGGCCTCCTACGAGCAGTACTTC. Its protein is CASSPSHGRASYEQYF.

This clone was seen a single time. The DNA of the CDR3 is TGCGCCAGCAGCTTCGAACACCTGAACACTGAAGCTTTCTTT. Amino acids: CASSFEHLNTEAFF. J is TRBJ1-1 and V is TRBV5-1; no definite D call. This CDR3 comprises 14 residues. CDR1 and CDR2 (germline): SGHRS, YFSETQ. V shed 2 bases and J shed 0 bases, with 8 bases lying between them.

The chain combines TRBV28 with TRBJ1-3, with no clear D. Germline V CDR1 and CDR2: MDHEN, SYDVKM. Trimming removed 2 bases at V and 3 bases at J, with 11 bases between. This CDR3 is built from 15 residues. CDR3 loop: CASSLMADFGNTIYF. CDR3 bases: TGTGCCAGCAGTTTAATGGCAGACTTTGGAAACACCATATATTTT.

This rearrangement joins TRBV7-9 to TRBJ2-5, with D unresolved. CDR3 size: 11 residues. Per germline, CDR1 SEHNR and CDR2 FQNEAQ (reference sequence). V lost 5 bases, J lost 5 bases, and 6 bases lay in between. The CDR3 here is CASSESETQYF. The CDR3 DNA follows: TGTGCCAGCAGCGAGAGTGAGACCCAGTACTTC.

This chain joins TRBV5-1 and TRBJ1-1; the D gene is possibly TRBD1 (6 bases). Trimming took off 3 bases at V and 4 bases at J, with 13 bases between the two ends. CDR1 SGHRS and CDR2 YFSETQ come from the germline V gene. The CDR3 has 14 residues. This CDR3 reads CASSYQGSRTEAFF. The DNA for the CDR3 is TGCGCCAGCAGCTACCAGGGGAGTCGCACTGAAGCTTTCTTT.

The chain uses TRBV18 and TRBJ2-7; 11 positions match TRBD2. The length of the CDR3 is 15 residues. Germline CDR1 is KGHSH and CDR2 is LQKENI. With 4 bases clipped from V and 4 bases from J, the junction kept 6 bases outside the gene matches. In DNA form, the CDR3 reads TGTGCCAGCTCACGGGGACTAGCGGAGAAATACGAGCAGTACTTC. This gives the protein CASSRGLAEKYEQYF.